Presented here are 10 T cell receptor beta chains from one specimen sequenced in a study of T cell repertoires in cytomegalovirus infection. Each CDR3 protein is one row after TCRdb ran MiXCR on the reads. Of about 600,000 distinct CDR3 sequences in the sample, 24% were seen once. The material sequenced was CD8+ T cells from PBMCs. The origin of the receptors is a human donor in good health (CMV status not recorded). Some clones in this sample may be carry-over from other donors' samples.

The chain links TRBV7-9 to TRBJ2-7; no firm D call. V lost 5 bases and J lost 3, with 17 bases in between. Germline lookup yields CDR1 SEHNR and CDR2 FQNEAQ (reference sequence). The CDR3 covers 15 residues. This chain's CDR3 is CASSLLGQKGYEQYF. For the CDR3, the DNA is TGTGCCAGCAGCCTGCTTGGCCAAAAAGGCTACGAGCAGTACTTC.

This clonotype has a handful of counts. The CDR3 coding sequence is TGTGCCAGCAGCGACAGGGGGCGGAATCAGCCCCAGCATTTT. Protein sequence: CASSDRGRNQPQHF. The gene calls are TRBV14 and TRBJ1-5; 10 nucleotides align to TRBD1. The CDR3 is 14 amino acids. Germline assignment: CDR1 SGHDN and CDR2 FVKESK. J was trimmed by 4 bases and V by 5 bases; bases with no gene match: 2.

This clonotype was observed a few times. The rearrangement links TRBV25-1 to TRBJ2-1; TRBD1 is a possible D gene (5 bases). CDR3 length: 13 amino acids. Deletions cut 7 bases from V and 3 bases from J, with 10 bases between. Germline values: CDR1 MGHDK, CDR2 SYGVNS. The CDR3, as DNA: TGTGCCAGCAACAGGACCCACTACAATGAGCAGTTCTTC. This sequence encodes CASNRTHYNEQFF.

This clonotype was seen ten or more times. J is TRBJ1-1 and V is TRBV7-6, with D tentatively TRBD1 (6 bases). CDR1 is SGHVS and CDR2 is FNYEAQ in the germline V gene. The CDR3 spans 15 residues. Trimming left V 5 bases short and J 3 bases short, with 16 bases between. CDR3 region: CASSTWGGLDTEAFF. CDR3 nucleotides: TGTGCCAGCAGCACGTGGGGGGGCTTGGACACTGAAGCTTTCTTT.

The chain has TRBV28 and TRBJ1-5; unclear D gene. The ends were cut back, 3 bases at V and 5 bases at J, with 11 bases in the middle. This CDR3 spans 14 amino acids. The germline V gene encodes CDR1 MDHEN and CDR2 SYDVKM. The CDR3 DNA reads TGTGCCAGCAGTTTTCTAGGCCGGGATCAGCCCCAGCATTTT. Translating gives CASSFLGRDQPQHF.

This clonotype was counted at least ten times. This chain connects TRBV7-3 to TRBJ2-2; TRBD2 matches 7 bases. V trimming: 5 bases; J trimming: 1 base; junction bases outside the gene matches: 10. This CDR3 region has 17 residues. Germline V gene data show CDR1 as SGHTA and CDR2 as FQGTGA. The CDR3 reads CASSQTSSRLNTGELFF. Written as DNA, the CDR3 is TGTGCCAGCAGCCAGACTAGCAGTCGTCTGAACACCGGGGAGCTGTTTTTT.

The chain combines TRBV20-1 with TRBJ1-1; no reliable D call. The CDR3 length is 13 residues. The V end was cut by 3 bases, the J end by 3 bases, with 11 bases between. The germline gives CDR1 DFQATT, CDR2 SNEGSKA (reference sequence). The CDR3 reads CSARGMSDTEAFF. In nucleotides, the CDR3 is TGCAGTGCTAGGGGGATGTCGGACACTGAAGCTTTCTTT.

The CDR3 DNA is TGTGCCAGCAAATCAGAGTGGACAGGGCTTATCTTCACAGATACGCAGTATTTT. This sequence encodes CASKSEWTGLIFTDTQYF. The rearrangement links TRBV7-9 to TRBJ2-3; 8 bases line up with TRBD1. This CDR3 spans 18 amino acids. Per germline, CDR1 SEHNR and CDR2 FQNEAQ (reference sequence). The V segment lost 7 bases and the J segment 2 bases; nucleotides outside the gene matches: 17.

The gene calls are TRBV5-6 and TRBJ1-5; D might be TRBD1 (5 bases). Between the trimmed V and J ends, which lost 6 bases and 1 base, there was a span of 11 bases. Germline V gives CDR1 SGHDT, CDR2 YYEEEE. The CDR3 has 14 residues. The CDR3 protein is CASNQGGSNQPQHF. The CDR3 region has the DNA TGTGCCAGCAACCAGGGAGGGAGCAATCAGCCCCAGCATTTT. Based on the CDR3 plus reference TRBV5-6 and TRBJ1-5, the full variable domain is DAGVTQSPTHLIKTRGQQVTLRCSPKSGHDTVSWYQQALGQGPQFIFQYYEEEERQRGNFPDRFSGHQFPNYSSELNVNALLLGDSALYLCASNQGGSNQPQHFGDGTRLSIL.

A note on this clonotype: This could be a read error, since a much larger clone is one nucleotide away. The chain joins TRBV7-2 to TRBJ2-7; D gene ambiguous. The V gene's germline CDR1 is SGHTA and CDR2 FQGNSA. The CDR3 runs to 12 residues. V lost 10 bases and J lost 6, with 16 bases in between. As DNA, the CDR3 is TGTGCCAACACCCTAGACCTCCGCGAGCAGTACTTC. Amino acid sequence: CANTLDLREQYF.